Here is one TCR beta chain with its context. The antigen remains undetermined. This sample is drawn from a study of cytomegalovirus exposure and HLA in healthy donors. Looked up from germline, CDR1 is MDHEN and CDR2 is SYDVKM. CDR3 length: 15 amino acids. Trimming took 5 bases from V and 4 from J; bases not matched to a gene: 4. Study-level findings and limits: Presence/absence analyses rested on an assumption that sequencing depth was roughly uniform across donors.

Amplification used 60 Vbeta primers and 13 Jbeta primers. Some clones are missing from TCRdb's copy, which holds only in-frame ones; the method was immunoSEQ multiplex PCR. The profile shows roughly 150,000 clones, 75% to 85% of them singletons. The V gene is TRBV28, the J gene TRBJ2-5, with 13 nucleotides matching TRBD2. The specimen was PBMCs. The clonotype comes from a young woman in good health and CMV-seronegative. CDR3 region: CASSPGLAGAETQYF. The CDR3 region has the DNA TGTGCCAGCAGTCCTGGACTAGCGGGAGCAGAGACCCAGTACTTC.